The 13 T cell receptor beta chains below come from one sample, sequenced in a study of shared clonotypes between healthy human individuals. Clones were read by immunoSEQ multiplex PCR, and TCRdb kept only the in-frame ones, dropping some. Of about 980,000 clones listed, about 80% were seen once; the top ten hold approximately 1.5%. The specimen was memory CD4+ T cells sorted from blood. The subset here: CD45RA-negative fraction. The receptors derive from a man younger than 35 in good health.

This chain connects TRBV28 to TRBJ2-1; TRBD2 matches at 9 bases. The J segment lost 4 bases and the V segment lost 5 bases, leaving 18 bases of the junction unmatched. Germline V lookup: CDR1 MDHEN, CDR2 SYDVKM. The length of the CDR3 is 19 residues. For the CDR3, the DNA is TGTGCCAGCAGTCCGGGACTATGGCGGGGGGGCCTAATGTACAATGAGCAGTTCTTC. Its translation: CASSPGLWRGGLMYNEQFF.

The rearrangement uses TRBV7-2 and TRBJ2-7; 12 bases match TRBD2. The CDR3 loop spans 14 amino acids. In germline, CDR1 is SGHTA, CDR2 FQGNSA. Unmatched junction bases numbered 8, after V lost 1 base and J lost 13 bases. The CDR3 reads CASSLDSSGRGIYF. The CDR3 coding sequence is TGTGCCAGCAGCTTAGATTCTAGCGGGAGGGGAATATACTTC.

Remarks on this clone: The same CDR3 can be traced to other DNA sequences in this sample. As DNA, the CDR3 is TGTGCCTGGAGAAAGAGGGGGACAGATACGCAGTATTTT. It encodes CAWRKRGTDTQYF. The chain has TRBV30 and TRBJ2-3, with D tentatively TRBD1 (6 bases). The V end lost 3 bases, the J end lost 3 bases, and 10 bases lay between the germline ends. CDR3 length: 13 amino acids. CDR1 and CDR2 from the germline V gene are GTSNPN and SVGIG (reference sequence). The complete variable domain, with remaining parts taken from reference TRBV30 and TRBJ2-3, reads SQTIHQWPATLVQPVGSPLSLECTVEGTSNPNLYWYRQAAGRGLQLLFYSVGIGQISSEVPQNLSASRPQDRQFILSSKKLLLSDSGFYLCAWRKRGTDTQYFGPGTRLTVL.

The V call is TRBV5-4, the J call TRBJ2-5; the match to TRBD2 covers 13 bases. The CDR3 is 15 residues long. CDR1 is SGHNT, CDR2 YYREEE, per germline (reference sequence). V shed 4 bases and J 5 bases; nucleotides not matched to a gene: 5. Here the CDR3 reads CASSPGTSGAETQYF. Here the CDR3 DNA reads TGTGCCAGCAGCCCCGGGACTAGCGGGGCGGAGACCCAGTACTTC.

The chain combines TRBV18 with TRBJ2-5; D might be TRBD1 or TRBD2, each matching 7 bases. Trimming removed 1 base at V and 5 bases at J, with 14 bases between. CDR1 KGHSH and CDR2 LQKENI come from the germline V gene. The CDR3 is made up of 15 amino acids. The CDR3 loop reads CASSPLTGRAETQYF. Here the CDR3 DNA reads TGTGCCAGCTCACCACTGACAGGGAGGGCGGAGACCCAGTACTTC.

This chain connects TRBV19 to TRBJ1-4, with 10 positions matching TRBD1. Losses at the gene ends were 7 bases for V and 7 bases for J; bases not matched to a gene: 9. CDR1 is LNHDA and CDR2 is SQIVND in the germline V gene (reference sequence). The CDR3 is made up of 15 amino acids. The CDR3 DNA is TGTGCCAGTACAAACCGGGACAGGGGAGGTGAAAAACTGTTTTTT. Its translation is CASTNRDRGGEKLFF.

The rearrangement joins TRBV14 to TRBJ2-1; D possibly corresponds to TRBD1 (6 bases). CDR3 size: 14 residues. CDR1 and CDR2 from the germline V gene are SGHDN and FVKESK. V was shortened by 4 bases and J by 13 bases, with 20 bases between the two germline ends. DNA of the CDR3: TGTGCCAGCAGCCCCGTGATGGGAACCAGGGGCCAGTTCTTC. Amino acid sequence: CASSPVMGTRGQFF. Looking up the rest from reference TRBV14 and TRBJ2-1 gives the full variable domain: EAGVTQFPSHSVIEKGQTVTLRCDPISGHDNLYWYRRVMGKEIKFLLHFVKESKQDESGMPNNRFLAERTGGTYSTLKVQPAELEDSGVYFCASSPVMGTRGQFFGPGTRLTVL.

The chain has TRBV4-1 and TRBJ1-2; no reliable D call. V shed 1 base and J shed 5 bases, with 11 bases lying between them. Per the germline V gene, CDR1 is MGHRA and CDR2 is YSYEKL. The CDR3 totals 14 residues. Here the CDR3 reads CASSQAAALYGYTF. CDR3 nucleotide sequence: TGCGCCAGCAGCCAAGCGGCAGCTTTATATGGCTACACCTTC.

This chain links TRBV2 with TRBJ2-3; D is ambiguous. The V and J ends lost 3 bases and 6 bases respectively, with 7 bases between them. From germline, CDR1 is SNHLY and CDR2 FYNNEI. The CDR3 has 12 amino acids. CDR3 in amino acids: CASSELGDTQYF. CDR3 DNA: TGTGCCAGCAGTGAGTTGGGTGATACGCAGTATTTT.

The V and J genes are TRBV4-1 and TRBJ1-2; D unclear. The CDR3 runs 16 residues. Deletions cut 4 bases from V and 4 bases from J, with 19 bases between. CDR1 is MGHRA, CDR2 YSYEKL, per germline. The CDR3 reads CASSLSQADRFYGYTF. The CDR3 coding sequence is TGCGCCAGCAGCCTTTCTCAGGCCGACCGATTCTATGGCTACACCTTC.

The genes are TRBV13 and TRBJ2-7; possibly TRBD2 for D (6 bases). V dropped 0 bases and J dropped 5 bases, with 17 bases sitting between them. CDR1 is PRHDT and CDR2 is FYEKMQ in the germline V gene (reference sequence). This CDR3 region has 16 residues. CDR3 coding DNA: TGTGCCAGCAGCTTAGGTACGGGCCGGGGAGGTGACGAGCAGTACTTC. This encodes CASSLGTGRGGDEQYF.

This chain connects TRBV29-1 to TRBJ2-3; tentatively, D is TRBD1 or TRBD2 (7 bases each). Germline V lookup: CDR1 SQVTM, CDR2 ANQGSEA. V lost 4 bases, J lost 5 bases, and 13 bases lay in between. This CDR3 is 13 amino acids long. The CDR3 spells CSVVQGGIDTQYF. As DNA, the CDR3 is TGCAGCGTTGTCCAGGGGGGGATAGATACGCAGTATTTT.

This sequence joins TRBV18 and TRBJ2-1, with 9 bases aligning to TRBD1. V lost 6 bases to trimming and J lost 4 bases; unmatched junction nucleotides: 7. CDR1 is KGHSH and CDR2 is LQKENI in the germline V gene. The CDR3 sequence is 15 residues long. In DNA form, the CDR3 reads TGTGCCAGCTCCCAACAGGGGGCGCCGTACAATGAGCAGTTCTTC. This gives the protein CASSQQGAPYNEQFF. Based on the CDR3 plus reference TRBV18 and TRBJ2-1, the full variable domain is NAGVMQNPRHLVRRRGQEARLRCSPMKGHSHVYWYRQLPEEGLKFMVYLQKENIIDESGMPKERFSAEFPKEGPSILRIQQVVRGDSAAYFCASSQQGAPYNEQFFGPGTRLTVL.